This T cell receptor (beta chain) derives from a study of CD4 T cells in relation to SARS-CoV-2 and coronaviruses. To note about this clone: Its cognate antigen is unknown.

V dropped 5 bases and J dropped 1 base, with 9 bases sitting between them. In germline, CDR1 is SGHNT, CDR2 YENEEA. The length of the CDR3 is 14 residues. Libraries were prepared by immunoSEQ multiplex PCR; TCRdb keeps only in-frame clonotypes and omits some of them. The table has about 47,000 clones, roughly 82% seen once. Sample: naive CD4+ T cells from PBMCs, cultured in vitro. Sample subset: naive CD4+ T cells isolated by negative enrichment. This chain links TRBV11-3 with TRBJ2-1; D is uncertain. The clonotype was recovered from an adult with COVID-19. The CDR3 DNA sequence: TGTGCCAGCAGCCGTCTTGGGTCCTACAATGAGCAGTTCTTC. It translates to CASSRLGSYNEQFF.